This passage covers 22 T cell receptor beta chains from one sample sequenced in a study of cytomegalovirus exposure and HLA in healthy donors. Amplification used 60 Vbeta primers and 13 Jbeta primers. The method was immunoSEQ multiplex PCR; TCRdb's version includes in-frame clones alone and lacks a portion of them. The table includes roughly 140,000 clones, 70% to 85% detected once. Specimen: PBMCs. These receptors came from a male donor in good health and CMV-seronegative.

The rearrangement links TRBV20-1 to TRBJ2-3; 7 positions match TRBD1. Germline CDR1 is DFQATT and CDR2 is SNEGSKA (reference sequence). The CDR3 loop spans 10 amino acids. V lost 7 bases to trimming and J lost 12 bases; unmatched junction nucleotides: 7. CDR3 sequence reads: CSVQGVYQYF. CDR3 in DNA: TGCAGTGTCCAGGGGGTTTATCAGTATTTT.

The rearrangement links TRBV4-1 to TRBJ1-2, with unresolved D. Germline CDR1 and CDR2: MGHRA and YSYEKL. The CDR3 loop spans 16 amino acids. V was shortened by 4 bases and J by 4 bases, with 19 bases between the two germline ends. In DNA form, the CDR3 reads TGCGCCAGCAGCCTCATGGCCCGCGGGCTTGGCTATGGCTACACCTTC. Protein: CASSLMARGLGYGYTF.

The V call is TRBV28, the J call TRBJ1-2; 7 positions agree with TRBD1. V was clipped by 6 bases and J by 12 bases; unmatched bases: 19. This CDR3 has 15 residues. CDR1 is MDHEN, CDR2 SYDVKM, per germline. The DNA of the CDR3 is TGTGCCAGCAGCCTCAATACAGGGCCAGGGGGGATCGACACCTTC. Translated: CASSLNTGPGGIDTF.

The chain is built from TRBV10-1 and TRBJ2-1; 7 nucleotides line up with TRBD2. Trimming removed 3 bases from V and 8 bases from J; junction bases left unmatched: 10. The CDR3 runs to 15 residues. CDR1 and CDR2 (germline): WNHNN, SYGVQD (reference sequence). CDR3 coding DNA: TGCGCCAGCAGTGAACTTCGGGAGGACCCCTATGAGCAGTTCTTC. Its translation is CASSELREDPYEQFF.

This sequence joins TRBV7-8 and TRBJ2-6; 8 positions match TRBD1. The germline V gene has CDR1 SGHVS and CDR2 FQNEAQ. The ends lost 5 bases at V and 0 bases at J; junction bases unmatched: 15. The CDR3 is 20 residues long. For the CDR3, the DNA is TGTGCCAGCAGCGCGGACAGGGTTCCACACTATAGCTCTGGGGCCAACGTCCTGACTTTC. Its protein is CASSADRVPHYSSGANVLTF.

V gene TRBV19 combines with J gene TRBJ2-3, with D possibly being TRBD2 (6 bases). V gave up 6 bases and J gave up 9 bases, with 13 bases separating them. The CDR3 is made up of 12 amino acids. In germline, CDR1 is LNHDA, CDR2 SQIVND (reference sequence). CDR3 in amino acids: CASSPPRETQYF. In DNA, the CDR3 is TGTGCCAGTAGCCCACCGCGGGAAACGCAGTATTTT.

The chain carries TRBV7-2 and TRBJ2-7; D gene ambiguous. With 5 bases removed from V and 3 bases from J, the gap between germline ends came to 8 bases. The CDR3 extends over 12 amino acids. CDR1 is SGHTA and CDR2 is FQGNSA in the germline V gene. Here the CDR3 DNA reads TGTGCCAGCAGCCCCTTCGGCTACGAGCAGTACTTC. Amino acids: CASSPFGYEQYF.

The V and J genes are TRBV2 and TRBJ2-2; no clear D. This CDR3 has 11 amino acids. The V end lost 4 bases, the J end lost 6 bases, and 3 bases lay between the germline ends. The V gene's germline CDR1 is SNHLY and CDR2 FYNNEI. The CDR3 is CASSAAGELFF. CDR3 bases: TGTGCCAGCAGTGCGGCCGGGGAGCTGTTTTTT.

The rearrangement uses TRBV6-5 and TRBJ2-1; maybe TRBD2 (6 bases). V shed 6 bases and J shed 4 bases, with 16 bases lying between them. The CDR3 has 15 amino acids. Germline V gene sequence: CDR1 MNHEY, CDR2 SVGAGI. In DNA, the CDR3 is TGTGCCAGCAGCTATGGAGGGCCTAGGTACAATGAGCAGTTCTTC. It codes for CASSYGGPRYNEQFF.

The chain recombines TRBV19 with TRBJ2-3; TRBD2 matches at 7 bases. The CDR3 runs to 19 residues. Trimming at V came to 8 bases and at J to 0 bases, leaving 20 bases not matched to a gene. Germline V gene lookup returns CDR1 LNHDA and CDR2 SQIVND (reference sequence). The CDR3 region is CASRAFGTTSPSSTDTQYF. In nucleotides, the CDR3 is TGTGCCAGTCGGGCTTTCGGGACTACAAGCCCCTCTAGCACAGATACGCAGTATTTT.

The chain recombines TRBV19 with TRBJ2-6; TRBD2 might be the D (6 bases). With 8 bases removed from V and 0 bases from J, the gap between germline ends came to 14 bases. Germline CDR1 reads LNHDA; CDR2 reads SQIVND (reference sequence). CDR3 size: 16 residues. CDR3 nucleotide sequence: TGTGCCAGTGGCGAGGACGGGGGCTCTGGGGCCAACGTCCTGACTTTC. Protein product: CASGEDGGSGANVLTF.

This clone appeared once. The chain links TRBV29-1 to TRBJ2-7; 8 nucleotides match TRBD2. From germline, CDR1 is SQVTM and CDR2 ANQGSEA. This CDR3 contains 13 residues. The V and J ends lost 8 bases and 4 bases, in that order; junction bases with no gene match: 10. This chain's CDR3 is CSPRGTSGYEQYF. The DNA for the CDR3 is TGCAGCCCCCGGGGGACTAGTGGGTACGAGCAGTACTTC.

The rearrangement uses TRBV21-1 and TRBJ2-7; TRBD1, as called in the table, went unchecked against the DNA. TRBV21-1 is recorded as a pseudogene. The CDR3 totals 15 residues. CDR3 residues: CAEAPPGQEGYEQYF. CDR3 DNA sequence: TGTGCCGAAGCCCCCCCCGGACAGGAGGGCTACGAGCAGTACTTC.

CDR3 sequence: CASSLGPGSWEQYF. Here the CDR3 DNA reads TGTGCCAGCAGTTTAGGCCCCGGGAGCTGGGAGCAGTACTTC. This rearrangement joins TRBV27 to TRBJ2-7; tentatively, D is TRBD2 (6 bases). CDR1 and CDR2 (germline): MNHEY, SMNVEV (reference sequence). The CDR3 runs to 14 residues. V was trimmed by 2 bases and J by 7 bases, leaving 15 bases between them.

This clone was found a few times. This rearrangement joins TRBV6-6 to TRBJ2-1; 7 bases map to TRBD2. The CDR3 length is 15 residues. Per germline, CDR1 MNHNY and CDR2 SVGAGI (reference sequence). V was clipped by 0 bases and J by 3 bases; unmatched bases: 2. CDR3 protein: CASSYSASGYNEQFF. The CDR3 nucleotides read TGTGCCAGCAGTTACTCGGCTAGCGGCTACAATGAGCAGTTCTTC.

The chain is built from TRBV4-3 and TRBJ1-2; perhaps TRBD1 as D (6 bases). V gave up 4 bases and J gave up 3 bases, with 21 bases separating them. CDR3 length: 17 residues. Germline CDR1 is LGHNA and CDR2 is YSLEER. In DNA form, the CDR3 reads TGCGCCAGCAGCCTTACTTTAGGGGCAGGGGTCGACTATGGCTACACCTTC. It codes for CASSLTLGAGVDYGYTF.

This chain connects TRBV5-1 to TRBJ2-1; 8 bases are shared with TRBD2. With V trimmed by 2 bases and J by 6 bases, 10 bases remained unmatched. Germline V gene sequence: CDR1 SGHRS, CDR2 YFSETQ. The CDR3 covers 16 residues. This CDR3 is CASSFLAGVYPNEQFF. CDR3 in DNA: TGCGCCAGCAGCTTTCTAGCGGGTGTGTATCCCAATGAGCAGTTCTTC.

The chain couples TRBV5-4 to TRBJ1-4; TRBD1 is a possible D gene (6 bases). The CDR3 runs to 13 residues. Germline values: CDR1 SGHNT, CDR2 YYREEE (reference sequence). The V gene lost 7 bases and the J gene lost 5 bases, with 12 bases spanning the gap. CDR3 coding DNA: TGTGCCAGCGCGGGGGGGACAAATGAAAAACTGTTTTTT. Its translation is CASAGGTNEKLFF.

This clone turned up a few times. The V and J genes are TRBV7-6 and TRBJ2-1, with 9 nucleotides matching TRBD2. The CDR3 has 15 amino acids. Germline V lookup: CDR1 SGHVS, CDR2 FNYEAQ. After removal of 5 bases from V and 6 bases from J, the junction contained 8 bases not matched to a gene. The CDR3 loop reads CASSEIAGVTNEQFF. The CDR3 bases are TGTGCCAGCAGCGAAATAGCGGGAGTAACCAATGAGCAGTTCTTC. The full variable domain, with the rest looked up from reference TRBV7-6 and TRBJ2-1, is GAGVSQSPRYKVTKRGQDVALRCDPISGHVSLYWYRQALGQGPEFLTYFNYEAQQDKSGLPNDRFSAERPEGSISTLTIQRTEQRDSAMYRCASSEIAGVTNEQFFGPGTRLTVL.

CDR3 amino acids: CASSSPTGEWDEKLFF. The CDR3 DNA reads as TGTGCCAGCAGCTCACCGACAGGGGAGTGGGATGAAAAACTGTTTTTT. The J gene is TRBJ1-4, the V gene TRBV11-2; 8 positions match TRBD1. Germline assignment: CDR1 SGHAT and CDR2 FQNNGV. Trimming cost V 4 bases and J 6 bases; bases outside gene matches: 10. The CDR3 is 16 amino acids. The whole variable domain, remainder taken from reference TRBV11-2 and TRBJ1-4, is EAGVAQSPRYKIIEKRQSVAFWCNPISGHATLYWYQQILGQGPKLLIQFQNNGVVDDSQLPKDRFSAERLKGVDSTLKIQPAKLEDSAVYLCASSSPTGEWDEKLFFGSGTQLSVL.

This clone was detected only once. The CDR3, as DNA: TGCGCCAGCAGCCGGACTGCTTCGAGCTCCTACGAGCAGTACTTC. The encoded protein is CASSRTASSSYEQYF. This chain uses TRBV4-1 with TRBJ2-7; tentatively, D is TRBD2 (5 bases). Germline CDR1 reads MGHRA; CDR2 reads YSYEKL. The germline V and J ends were trimmed by 4 bases and 0 bases, with 13 bases remaining between them. There are 15 residues in the CDR3.

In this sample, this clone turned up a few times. The CDR3 bases are TGTGCCATCAGCCGGGACTCCCTACGGGGTGGCTACACCTTC. Encoded protein: CAISRDSLRGGYTF. The chain combines TRBV10-3 with TRBJ1-2; tentatively, D is TRBD1 (5 bases). Germline V lookup: CDR1 ENHRY, CDR2 SYGVKD. The CDR3 spans 14 residues. V lost 6 bases to trimming and J lost 7 bases, with 18 bases between them.